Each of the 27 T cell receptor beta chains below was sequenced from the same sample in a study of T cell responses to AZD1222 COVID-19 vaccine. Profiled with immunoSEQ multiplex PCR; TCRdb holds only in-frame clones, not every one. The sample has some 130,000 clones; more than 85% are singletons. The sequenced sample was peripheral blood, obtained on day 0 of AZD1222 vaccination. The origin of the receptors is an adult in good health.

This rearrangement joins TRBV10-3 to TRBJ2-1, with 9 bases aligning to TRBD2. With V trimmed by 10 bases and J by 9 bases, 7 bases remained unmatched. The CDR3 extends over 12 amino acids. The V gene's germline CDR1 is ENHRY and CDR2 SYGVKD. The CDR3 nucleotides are TGTGCCACCTTAGCGGGAGCCAGTGAGCAGTTCTTC. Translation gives CATLAGASEQFF.

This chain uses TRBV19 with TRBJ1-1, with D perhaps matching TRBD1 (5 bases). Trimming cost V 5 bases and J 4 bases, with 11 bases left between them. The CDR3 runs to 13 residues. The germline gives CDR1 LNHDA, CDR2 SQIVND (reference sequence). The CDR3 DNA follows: TGTGCCAGTAGTCCAGGGTTTGGCACTGAAGCTTTCTTT. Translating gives CASSPGFGTEAFF.

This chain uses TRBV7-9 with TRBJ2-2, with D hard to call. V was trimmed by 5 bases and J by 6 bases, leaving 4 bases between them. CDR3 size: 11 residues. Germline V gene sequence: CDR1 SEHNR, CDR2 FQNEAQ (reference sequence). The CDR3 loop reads CASSNPGELFF. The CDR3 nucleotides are TGTGCCAGCAGCAATCCCGGGGAGCTGTTTTTT.

The CDR3 nucleotides are TGCGCCAGCAGCCCGGACAGATCCTACGAGCAGTACTTC. It is translated as CASSPDRSYEQYF. J is TRBJ2-7 and V is TRBV5-1, with D perhaps TRBD1 (6 bases). V was shortened by 4 bases and J by 1 base, with 9 bases between the two germline ends. CDR1 and CDR2 (germline): SGHRS, YFSETQ. This CDR3 comprises 13 residues.

CDR3: CASSYGESTDTQYF. In DNA form, the CDR3 reads TGTGCCAGCAGTTACGGGGAAAGCACAGATACGCAGTATTTT. The rearrangement joins TRBV6-2 or TRBV6-3 to TRBJ2-3; D gene uncertain. CDR1 is MNHEY, CDR2 SVGEGT, per germline. There are 14 residues in the CDR3. Trimming took 2 bases from V and 0 from J, leaving 6 bases between them.

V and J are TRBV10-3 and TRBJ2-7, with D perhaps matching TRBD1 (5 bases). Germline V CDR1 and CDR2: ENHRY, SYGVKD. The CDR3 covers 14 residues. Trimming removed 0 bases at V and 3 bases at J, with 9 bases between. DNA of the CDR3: TGTGCCATCAGTGAGTCAGGGGAAATCTACGAGCAGTACTTC. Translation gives CAISESGEIYEQYF.

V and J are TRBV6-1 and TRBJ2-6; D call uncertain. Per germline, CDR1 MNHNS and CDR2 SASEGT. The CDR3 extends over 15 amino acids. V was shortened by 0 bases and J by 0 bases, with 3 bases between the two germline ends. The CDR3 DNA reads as TGTGCCAGCAGTGAAGCAAACTCTGGGGCCAACGTCCTGACTTTC. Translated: CASSEANSGANVLTF.

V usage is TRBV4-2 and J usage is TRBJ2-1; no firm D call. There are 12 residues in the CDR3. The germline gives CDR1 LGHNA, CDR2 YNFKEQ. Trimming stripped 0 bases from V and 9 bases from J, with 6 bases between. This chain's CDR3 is CASSQDTSEQFF. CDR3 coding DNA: TGTGCCAGCAGCCAAGATACGAGTGAGCAGTTCTTC.

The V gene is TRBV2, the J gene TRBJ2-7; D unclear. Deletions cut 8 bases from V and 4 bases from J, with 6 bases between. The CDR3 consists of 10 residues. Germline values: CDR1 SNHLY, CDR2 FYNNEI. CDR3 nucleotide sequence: TGTGCCAGCTTAAGGTACGAGCAGTACTTC. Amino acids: CASLRYEQYF. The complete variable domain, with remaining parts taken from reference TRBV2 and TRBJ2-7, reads EPEVTQTPSHQVTQMGQEVILRCVPISNHLYFYWYRQILGQKVEFLVSFYNNEISEKSEIFDDQFSVERPDGSNFTLKIRSTKLEDSAMYFCASLRYEQYFGPGTRLTVT.

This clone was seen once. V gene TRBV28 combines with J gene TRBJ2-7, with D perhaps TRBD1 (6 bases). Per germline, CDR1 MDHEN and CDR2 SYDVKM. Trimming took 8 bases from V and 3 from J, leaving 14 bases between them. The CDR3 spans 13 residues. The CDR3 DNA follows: TGTGCCAGCGGTGGGGGCTGGAGCTACGAGCAGTACTTC. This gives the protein CASGGGWSYEQYF.

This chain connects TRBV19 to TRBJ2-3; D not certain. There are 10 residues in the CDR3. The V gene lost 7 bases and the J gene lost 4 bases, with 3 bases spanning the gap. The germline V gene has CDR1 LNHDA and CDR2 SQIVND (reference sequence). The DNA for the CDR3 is TGTGCCAGTAAAGCAGATACGCAGTATTTT. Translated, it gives CASKADTQYF.

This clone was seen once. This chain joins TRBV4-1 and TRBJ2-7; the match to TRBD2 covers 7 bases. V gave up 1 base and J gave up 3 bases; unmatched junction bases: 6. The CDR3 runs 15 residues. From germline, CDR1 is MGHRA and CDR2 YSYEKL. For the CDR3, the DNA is TGCGCCAGCAGCCAAGCGCTAGCGGAGCTCTACGAGCAGTACTTC. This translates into CASSQALAELYEQYF.

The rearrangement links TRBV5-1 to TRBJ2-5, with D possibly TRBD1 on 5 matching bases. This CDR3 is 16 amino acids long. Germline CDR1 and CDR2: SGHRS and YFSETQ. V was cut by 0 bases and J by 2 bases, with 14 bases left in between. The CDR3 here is CASSLGQGIPQETQYF. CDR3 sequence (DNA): TGCGCCAGCAGCTTGGGTCAGGGTATCCCTCAAGAGACCCAGTACTTC.

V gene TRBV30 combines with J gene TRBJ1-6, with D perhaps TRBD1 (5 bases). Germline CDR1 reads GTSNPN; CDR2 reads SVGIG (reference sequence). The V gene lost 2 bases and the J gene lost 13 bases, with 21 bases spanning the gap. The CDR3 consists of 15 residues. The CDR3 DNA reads TGTGCCTGGAGTTCGTCCGGGGGGGTGATGGCCCCCCTCCACTTT. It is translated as CAWSSSGGVMAPLHF. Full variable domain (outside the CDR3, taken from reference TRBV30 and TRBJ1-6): SQTIHQWPATLVQPVGSPLSLECTVEGTSNPNLYWYRQAAGRGLQLLFYSVGIGQISSEVPQNLSASRPQDRQFILSSKKLLLSDSGFYLCAWSSSGGVMAPLHFGNGTRLTVT.

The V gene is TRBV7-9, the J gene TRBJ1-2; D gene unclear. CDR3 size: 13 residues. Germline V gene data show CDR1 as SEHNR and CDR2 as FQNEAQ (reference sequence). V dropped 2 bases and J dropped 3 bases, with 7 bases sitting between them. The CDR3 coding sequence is TGTGCCAGCAGCTTATCCCGGGACTATGGCTACACCTTC. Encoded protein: CASSLSRDYGYTF.

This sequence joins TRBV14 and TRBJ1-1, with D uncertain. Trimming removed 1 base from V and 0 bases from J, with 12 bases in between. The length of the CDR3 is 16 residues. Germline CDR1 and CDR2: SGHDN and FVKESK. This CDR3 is CASSQVFGPVNTEAFF. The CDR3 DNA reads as TGTGCCAGCAGCCAAGTTTTCGGACCAGTGAACACTGAAGCTTTCTTT.

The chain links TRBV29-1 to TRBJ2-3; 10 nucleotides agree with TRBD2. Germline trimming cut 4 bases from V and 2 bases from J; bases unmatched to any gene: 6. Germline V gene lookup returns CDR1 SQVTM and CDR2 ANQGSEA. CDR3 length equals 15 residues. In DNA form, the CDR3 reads TGCAGCGTTGCCGGACTAGCGGAGGCCACAGATACGCAGTATTTT. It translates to CSVAGLAEATDTQYF.

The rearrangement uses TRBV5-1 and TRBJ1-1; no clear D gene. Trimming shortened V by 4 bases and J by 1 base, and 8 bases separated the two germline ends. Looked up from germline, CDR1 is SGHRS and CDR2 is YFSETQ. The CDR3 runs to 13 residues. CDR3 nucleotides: TGCGCCAGCAGCCCCCTCGGGAACACTGAAGCTTTCTTT. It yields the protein CASSPLGNTEAFF.

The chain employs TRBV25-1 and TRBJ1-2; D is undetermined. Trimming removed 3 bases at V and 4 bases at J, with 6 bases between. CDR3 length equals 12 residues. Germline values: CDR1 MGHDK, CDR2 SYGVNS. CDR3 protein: CASSDSTYGYTF. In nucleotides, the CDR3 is TGTGCCAGCAGTGACTCCACCTATGGCTACACCTTC.

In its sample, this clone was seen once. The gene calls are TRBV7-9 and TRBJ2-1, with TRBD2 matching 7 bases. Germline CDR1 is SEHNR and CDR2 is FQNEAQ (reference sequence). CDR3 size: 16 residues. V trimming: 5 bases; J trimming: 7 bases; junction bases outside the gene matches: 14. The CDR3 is CASSPVGLAEPNEQFF. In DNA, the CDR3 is TGTGCCAGCAGCCCGGTAGGGCTAGCGGAACCAAATGAGCAGTTCTTC.

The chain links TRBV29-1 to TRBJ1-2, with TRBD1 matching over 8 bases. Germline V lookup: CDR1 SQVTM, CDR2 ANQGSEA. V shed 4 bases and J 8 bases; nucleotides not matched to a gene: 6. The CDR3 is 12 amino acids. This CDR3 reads CSVGDRRQGYTF. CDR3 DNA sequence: TGCAGCGTTGGGGACAGGCGTCAAGGCTACACCTTC.

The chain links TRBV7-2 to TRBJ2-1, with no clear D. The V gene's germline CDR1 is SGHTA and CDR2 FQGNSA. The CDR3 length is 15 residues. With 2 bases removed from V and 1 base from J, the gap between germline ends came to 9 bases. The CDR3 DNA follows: TGTGCCAGCAGCTTATCTACCCCGTCCTACAATGAGCAGTTCTTC. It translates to CASSLSTPSYNEQFF.

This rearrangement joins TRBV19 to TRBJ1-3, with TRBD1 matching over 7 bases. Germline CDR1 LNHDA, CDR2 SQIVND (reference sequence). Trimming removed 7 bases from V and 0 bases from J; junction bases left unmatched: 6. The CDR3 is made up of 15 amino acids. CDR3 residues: CASTTQGFSGNTIYF. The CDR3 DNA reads TGTGCCAGTACTACACAGGGGTTCTCTGGAAACACCATATATTTT.

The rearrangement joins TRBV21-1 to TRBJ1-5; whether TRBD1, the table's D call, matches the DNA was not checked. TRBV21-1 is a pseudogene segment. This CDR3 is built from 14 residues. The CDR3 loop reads CASTSQGSNQPQHF. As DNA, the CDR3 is TGTGCCAGCACCTCACAGGGGAGCAATCAGCCCCAGCATTTT.

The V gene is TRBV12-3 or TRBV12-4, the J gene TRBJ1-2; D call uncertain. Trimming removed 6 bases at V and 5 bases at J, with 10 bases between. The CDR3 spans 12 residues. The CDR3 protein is CASSILGYGYTF. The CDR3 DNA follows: TGTGCCAGCAGCATACTTGGGTATGGCTACACCTTC.

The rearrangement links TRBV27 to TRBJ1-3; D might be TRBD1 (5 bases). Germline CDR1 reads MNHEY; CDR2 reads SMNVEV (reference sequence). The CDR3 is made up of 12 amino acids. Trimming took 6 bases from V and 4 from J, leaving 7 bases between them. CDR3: CASSGGGNTIYF. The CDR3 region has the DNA TGTGCCAGCAGCGGGGGGGGAAACACCATATATTTT.

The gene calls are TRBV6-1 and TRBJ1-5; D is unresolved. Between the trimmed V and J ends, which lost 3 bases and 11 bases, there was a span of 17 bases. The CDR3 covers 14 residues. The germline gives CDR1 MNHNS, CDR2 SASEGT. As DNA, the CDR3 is TGTGCCAGCAGTGACGTGGCAGCCTCCGGGGCCCAGCATTTT. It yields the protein CASSDVAASGAQHF.